This record covers a single T cell receptor beta chain. This could be a read error, since a much larger clone is one nucleotide away. Looked up from germline, CDR1 is LGHDT and CDR2 is YNNKEL (reference sequence). CDR3 size: 13 residues. A single record per CDR3 protein comes from TCRdb applying MiXCR to the reads. This table has about 4,500 distinct CDR3 sequences, around 8.8% appearing once. The sequencing sample was made of CD4+ T cells from peripheral blood. This receptor was obtained from a human donor with rheumatoid arthritis. V usage is TRBV3-1 and J usage is TRBJ2-7, with 7 bases fitting TRBD2. In nucleotides, the CDR3 is TGTGCCAGCAGTTCGAGCGGGACTCGGGAGCCGTACTTC. The encoded protein is CASSSSGTREPYF.